A selection of T cell receptor beta chains follows, all from one sample in a study of technical replicates of blood from a handful of donors. This table comes from immunoSEQ multiplex PCR, and its TCRdb copy is limited to in-frame clones, with some not included. The table lists more than 65,000 clones, about 92% of them singletons, with 0.35% to 0.45% in the top ten. The sequenced sample consisted of T cells isolated from PBMCs. These receptors were taken from a human donor in good health. CDR3s include the opening cysteine and the closing phenylalanine or tryptophan. The D gene is left open where the match is weak. Clone size is not always given. Where it is, it says once, few, many or a class for expanded clones.

cdr3_nt,cdr3_aa,d_call,v_call,clone_size,j_call
TGTGCCAGCAGACTAGCGGGACAGATCTACGAGCAGTACTTC,CASRLAGQIYEQYF,TRBD2,TRBV28,NA,TRBJ2-7
TGTGCCAGCAGGTTTCAGAGGGACACTGAAGCTTTCTTT,CASRFQRDTEAFF,NA,TRBV7-9,few,TRBJ1-1
TGTGCCAGCTGTAGACAGGGGATCACTGAAGCTTTCTTT,CASCRQGITEAFF,TRBD1,TRBV2,NA,TRBJ1-1
TGCAGCGTTCCCTCGACTAGCGGTTCCTACGAGCAGTACTTC,CSVPSTSGSYEQYF,TRBD2,TRBV29-1,NA,TRBJ2-7
TGTGCCATCAGCGGGACCTACAATGAGCAGTTCTTC,CAISGTYNEQFF,NA,TRBV10-3,NA,TRBJ2-1
TGTGCCAGCAGCTCAGCGGGAGGTTCAGGGGAGCAGTACTTC,CASSSAGGSGEQYF,TRBD2,TRBV5-4,few,TRBJ2-7
TGTGCCAGCAGCTTAGTAGTAGGGACAGGACATCAGCCCCAGCATTTT,CASSLVVGTGHQPQHF,TRBD1,TRBV7-8,NA,TRBJ1-5
TGTGCCAGTACCATACGACCCAGACAAATGAACACTGAAGCTTTCTTT,CASTIRPRQMNTEAFF,NA,TRBV19,NA,TRBJ1-1
TGTGCCAGCAGCAGCCGACAGGGGGCAAGTTATGGCTACACCTTC,CASSSRQGASYGYTF,TRBD1,TRBV11-3,once,TRBJ1-2
TGTGCCAGCAGACCAACTAGCGGGAGTTCCTACGAGCAGTACTTC,CASRPTSGSSYEQYF,TRBD2,TRBV7-9,NA,TRBJ2-7
TGTGCCAGCAGCCCCGACAGGGTCAACGCTTTCTTT,CASSPDRVNAFF,TRBD1,TRBV6-6,NA,TRBJ1-1
TGTGCCAGCAGTTACCGCGGGACAGGGGGCCACGAGCAGTACTTC,CASSYRGTGGHEQYF,TRBD1,TRBV6-5,NA,TRBJ2-7
TGCAGCGGTAGACAGGGGGGGAACACTGAAGCTTTCTTT,CSGRQGGNTEAFF,TRBD1,TRBV29-1,NA,TRBJ1-1
TGTGCTAGTGGTTTGGTAAGGCTAGCGGTTATAAATGAGCAGTTCTTC,CASGLVRLAVINEQFF,TRBD2,TRBV12-5,once,TRBJ2-1
TGTGCCAGCAGCCCAAGCGGGCCCCATGAGCAGTTCTTC,CASSPSGPHEQFF,NA,TRBV13,NA,TRBJ2-1
TGTGCCAGCAGCGCCCGGGGTGGTGGGAGTAATGAGCAGTTCTTC,CASSARGGGSNEQFF,NA,TRBV9,NA,TRBJ2-1
TGTGCCAGCAGCTTGGTCGGGGACAATGAGCAGTTCTTC,CASSLVGDNEQFF,NA,TRBV5-4,NA,TRBJ2-1
TGTGCCAGCAATAAAGGGGTAGAAGGCACTGAAGCTTTCTTT,CASNKGVEGTEAFF,NA,TRBV5-8,NA,TRBJ1-1
TGTGCCAGCAGCGAGACGGGGACTAGAGAGCAGTACTTC,CASSETGTREQYF,TRBD2,TRBV9,NA,TRBJ2-7
TGTGCCATCAGTGAGTCCGAAGAGACCCAGTACTTC,CAISESEETQYF,NA,TRBV10-3,NA,TRBJ2-5
TGTGCCAGCAGCGAAGCCGGGACTGCCTTTGAGGAGCAGTACTTC,CASSEAGTAFEEQYF,NA,TRBV7-9,NA,TRBJ2-7
TGTGCCAGCAGTGAATACGACACGCCTACGGAGACCCAGTACTTC,CASSEYDTPTETQYF,NA,TRBV25-1,NA,TRBJ2-5
TGTGCCAGAGGGGGCGAGGGCAATCAGCCCCAGCATTTT,CARGGEGNQPQHF,TRBD1,TRBV2,NA,TRBJ1-5
TGTGCCAGCAGTTTCCCTCAGGGGATCTCTGGAAACACCATATATTTT,CASSFPQGISGNTIYF,NA,TRBV28,NA,TRBJ1-3
TGTGCCAGTTCCCCGGGACAGCTGAACACTGAAGCTTTCTTT,CASSPGQLNTEAFF,TRBD1,TRBV2,NA,TRBJ1-1
TGTGCCAGCAGCCCCTCCCCAGATACGCAGTATTTT,CASSPSPDTQYF,NA,TRBV5-4,NA,TRBJ2-3
TGTGCCAGCAGCTTAGGACGCAGGACCGGGGAGCTGTTTTTT,CASSLGRRTGELFF,NA,TRBV7-9,NA,TRBJ2-2
TGTGCCAGCAGCTCTAGAGTAGGTCCGTGGGAGCAGTTCTTC,CASSSRVGPWEQFF,NA,TRBV7-9,NA,TRBJ2-1
TGTGCCAGCAGTTACGCGCGGGAGGCCTACGAGCAGTACTTC,CASSYAREAYEQYF,TRBD2,TRBV6-5,NA,TRBJ2-7
TGTGCCAGCAGCTTAGCGCCGAGGACACACAATGAGCAGTTCTTC,CASSLAPRTHNEQFF,NA,TRBV7-2,NA,TRBJ2-1
TGTGCCAGTAGCAACAGACTAGCGGGGACCTACGAGCAGTACTTC,CASSNRLAGTYEQYF,TRBD2,TRBV19,NA,TRBJ2-7